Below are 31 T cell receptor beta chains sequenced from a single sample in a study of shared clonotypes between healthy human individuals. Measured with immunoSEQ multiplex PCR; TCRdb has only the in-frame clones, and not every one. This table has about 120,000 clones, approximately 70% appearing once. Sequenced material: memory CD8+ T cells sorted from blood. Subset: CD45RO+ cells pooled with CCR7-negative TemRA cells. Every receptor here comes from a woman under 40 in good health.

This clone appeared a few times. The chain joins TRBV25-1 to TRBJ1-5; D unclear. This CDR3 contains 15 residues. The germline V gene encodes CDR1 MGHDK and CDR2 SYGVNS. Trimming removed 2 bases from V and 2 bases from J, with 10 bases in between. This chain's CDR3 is CASSENRAGNQPQHF. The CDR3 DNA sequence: TGTGCCAGCAGTGAAAATAGGGCCGGCAATCAGCCCCAGCATTTT.

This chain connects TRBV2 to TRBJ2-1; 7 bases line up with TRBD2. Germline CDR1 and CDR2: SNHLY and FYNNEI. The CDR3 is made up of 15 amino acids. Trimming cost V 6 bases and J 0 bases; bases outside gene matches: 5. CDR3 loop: CASRLAGNSYNEQFF. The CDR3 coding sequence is TGTGCCAGCAGGTTAGCGGGTAACTCCTACAATGAGCAGTTCTTC.

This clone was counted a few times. The chain's CDR3 is CSVEVGSTGELFF. Here the CDR3 DNA reads TGCAGCGTTGAAGTTGGTAGCACCGGGGAGCTGTTTTTT. This rearrangement joins TRBV29-1 to TRBJ2-2; D call uncertain. The CDR3 runs to 13 residues. Between the trimmed V and J ends, which lost 1 base and 4 bases, there was a span of 7 bases. The germline V gene encodes CDR1 SQVTM and CDR2 ANQGSEA.

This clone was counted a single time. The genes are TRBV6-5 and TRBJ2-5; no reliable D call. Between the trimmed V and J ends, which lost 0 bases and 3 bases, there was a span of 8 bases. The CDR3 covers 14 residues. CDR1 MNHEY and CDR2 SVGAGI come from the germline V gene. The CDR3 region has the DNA TGTGCCAGCAGTTACTCTAGGGTAGAAGAGACCCAGTACTTC. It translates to CASSYSRVEETQYF.

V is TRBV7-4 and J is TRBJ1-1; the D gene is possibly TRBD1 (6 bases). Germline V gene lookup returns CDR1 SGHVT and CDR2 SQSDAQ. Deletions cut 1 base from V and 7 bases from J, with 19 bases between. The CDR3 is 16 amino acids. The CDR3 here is CASSLVQGTGQNEAFF. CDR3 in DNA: TGTGCCAGCAGCTTAGTACAGGGTACCGGACAAAATGAAGCTTTCTTT.

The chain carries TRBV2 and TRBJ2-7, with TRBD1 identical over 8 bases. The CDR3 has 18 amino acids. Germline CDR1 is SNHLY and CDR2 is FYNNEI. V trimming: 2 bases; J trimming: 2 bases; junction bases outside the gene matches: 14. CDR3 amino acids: CASSEYQGASPHPYEQYF. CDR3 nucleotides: TGTGCCAGCAGTGAATATCAGGGGGCCAGCCCCCATCCCTACGAGCAGTACTTC.

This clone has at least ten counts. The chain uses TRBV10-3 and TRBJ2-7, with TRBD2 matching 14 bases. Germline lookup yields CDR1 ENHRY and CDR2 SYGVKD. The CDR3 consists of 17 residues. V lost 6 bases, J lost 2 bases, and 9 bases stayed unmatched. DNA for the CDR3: TGTGCCATCAGAGATTCCGGGACTAGCGGGGGTACCTACGAGCAGTACTTC. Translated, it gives CAIRDSGTSGGTYEQYF.

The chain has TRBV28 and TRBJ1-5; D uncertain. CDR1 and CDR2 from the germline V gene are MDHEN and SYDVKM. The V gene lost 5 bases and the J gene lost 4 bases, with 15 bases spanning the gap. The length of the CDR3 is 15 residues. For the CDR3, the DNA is TGTGCCAGCAGTCCGCTTGCCTTTGGGAATCAGCCCCAGCATTTT. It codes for CASSPLAFGNQPQHF.

CDR3 sequence: CASSSASNYEQYF. CDR3 DNA sequence: TGTGCCAGCAGCTCAGCCTCGAACTACGAGCAGTACTTC. The chain is built from TRBV5-5 and TRBJ2-7; D gene ambiguous. Germline V gene lookup returns CDR1 SGHKS and CDR2 YYEKEE (reference sequence). The CDR3 has 13 residues. V dropped 3 bases and J dropped 3 bases, with 10 bases sitting between them.

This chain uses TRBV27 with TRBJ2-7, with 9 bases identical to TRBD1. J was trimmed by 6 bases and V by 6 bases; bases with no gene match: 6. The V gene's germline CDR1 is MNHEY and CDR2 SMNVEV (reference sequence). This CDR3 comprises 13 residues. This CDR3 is CASSRQGVGEQYF. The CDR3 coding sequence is TGTGCCAGCAGCCGACAGGGGGTCGGCGAGCAGTACTTC.

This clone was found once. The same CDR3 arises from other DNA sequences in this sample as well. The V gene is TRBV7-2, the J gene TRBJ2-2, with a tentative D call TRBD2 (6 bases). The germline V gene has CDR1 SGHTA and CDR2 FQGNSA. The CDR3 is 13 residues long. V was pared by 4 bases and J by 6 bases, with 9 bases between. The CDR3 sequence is CASSWGRSGELFF. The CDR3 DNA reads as TGTGCCAGCAGCTGGGGGAGGTCCGGGGAGCTGTTTTTT.

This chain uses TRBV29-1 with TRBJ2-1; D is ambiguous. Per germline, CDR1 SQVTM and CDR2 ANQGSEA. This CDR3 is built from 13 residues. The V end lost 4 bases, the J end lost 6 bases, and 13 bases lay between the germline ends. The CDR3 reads CSVADVDLNEQFF. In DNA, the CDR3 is TGCAGCGTTGCTGATGTGGATCTCAATGAGCAGTTCTTC.

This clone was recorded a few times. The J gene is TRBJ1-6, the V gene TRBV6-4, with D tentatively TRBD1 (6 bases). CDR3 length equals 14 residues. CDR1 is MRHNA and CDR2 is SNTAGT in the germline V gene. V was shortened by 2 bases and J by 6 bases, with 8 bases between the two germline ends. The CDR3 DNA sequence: TGTGCCAGCAGTGACGGAGGGGGTAATTCACCCCTCCACTTT. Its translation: CASSDGGGNSPLHF.

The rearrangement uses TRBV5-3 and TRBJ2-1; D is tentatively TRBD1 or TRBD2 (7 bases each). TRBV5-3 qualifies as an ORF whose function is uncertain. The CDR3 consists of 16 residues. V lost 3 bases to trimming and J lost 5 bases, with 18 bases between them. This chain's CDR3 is CARSYTGEGKDNEQFF. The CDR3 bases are TGTGCCAGAAGCTACACAGGGGAGGGAAAAGACAATGAGCAGTTCTTC.

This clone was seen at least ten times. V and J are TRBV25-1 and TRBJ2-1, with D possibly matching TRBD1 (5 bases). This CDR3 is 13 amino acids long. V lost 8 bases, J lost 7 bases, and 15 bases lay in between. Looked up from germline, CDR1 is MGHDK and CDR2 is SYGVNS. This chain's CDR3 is CASVGQRGNEQFF. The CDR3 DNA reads TGTGCCAGCGTTGGGCAAAGGGGAAATGAGCAGTTCTTC.

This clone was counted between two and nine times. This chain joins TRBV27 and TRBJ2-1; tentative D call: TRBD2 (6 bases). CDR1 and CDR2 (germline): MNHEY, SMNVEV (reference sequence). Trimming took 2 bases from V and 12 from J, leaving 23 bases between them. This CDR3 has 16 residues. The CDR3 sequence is CASSLQGGNLVLGQFF. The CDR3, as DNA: TGTGCCAGCAGTTTACAGGGCGGGAACTTGGTTCTGGGGCAGTTCTTC.

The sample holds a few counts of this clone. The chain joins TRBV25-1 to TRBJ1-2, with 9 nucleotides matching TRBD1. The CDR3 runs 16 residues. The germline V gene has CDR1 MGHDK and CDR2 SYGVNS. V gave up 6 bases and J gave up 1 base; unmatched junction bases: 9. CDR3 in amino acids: CASSPRTGAVNYGYTF. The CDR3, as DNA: TGTGCCAGCAGCCCGAGGACAGGGGCTGTTAACTATGGCTACACCTTC.

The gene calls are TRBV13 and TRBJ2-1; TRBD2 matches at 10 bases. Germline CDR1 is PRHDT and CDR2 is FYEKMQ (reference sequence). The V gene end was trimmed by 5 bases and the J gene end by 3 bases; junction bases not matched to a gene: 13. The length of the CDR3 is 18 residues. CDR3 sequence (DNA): TGTGCCAGCAGCCCCACGACCCGAGGACTAGCGGACTACAATGAGCAGTTCTTC. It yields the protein CASSPTTRGLADYNEQFF.

The CDR3 region is CAWSDGGRPLNSPLHF. CDR3 sequence (DNA): TGTGCCTGGAGTGATGGGGGGCGACCACTAAATTCACCCCTCCACTTT. The chain employs TRBV30 and TRBJ1-6; perhaps TRBD1 as D (6 bases). V was trimmed by 1 base and J by 7 bases, leaving 17 bases between them. Germline CDR1 and CDR2: GTSNPN and SVGIG (reference sequence). The CDR3 sequence is 16 residues long. Full variable domain (outside the CDR3, taken from reference TRBV30 and TRBJ1-6): SQTIHQWPATLVQPVGSPLSLECTVEGTSNPNLYWYRQAAGRGLQLLFYSVGIGQISSEVPQNLSASRPQDRQFILSSKKLLLSDSGFYLCAWSDGGRPLNSPLHFGNGTRLTVT.

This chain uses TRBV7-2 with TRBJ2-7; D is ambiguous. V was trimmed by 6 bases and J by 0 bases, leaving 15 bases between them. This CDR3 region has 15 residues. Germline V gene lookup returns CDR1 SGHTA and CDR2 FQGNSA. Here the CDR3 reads CASSSSGRSSYEQYF. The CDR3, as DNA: TGTGCCAGCAGTTCTTCCGGACGTAGCTCCTACGAGCAGTACTTC.

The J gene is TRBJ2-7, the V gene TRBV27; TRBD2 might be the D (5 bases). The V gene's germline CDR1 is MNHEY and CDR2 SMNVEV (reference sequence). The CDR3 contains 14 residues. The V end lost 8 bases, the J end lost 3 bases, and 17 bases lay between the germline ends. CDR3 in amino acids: CASGPGAAFYEQYF. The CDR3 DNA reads TGTGCCAGCGGCCCTGGAGCGGCCTTCTACGAGCAGTACTTC.

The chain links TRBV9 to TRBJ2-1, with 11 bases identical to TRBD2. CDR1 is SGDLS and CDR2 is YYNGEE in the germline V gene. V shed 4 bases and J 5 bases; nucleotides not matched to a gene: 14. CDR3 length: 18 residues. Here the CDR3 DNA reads TGTGCCAGCAGCCCCTGGACTAGCGGGTTATTGAGGAACAATGAGCAGTTCTTC. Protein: CASSPWTSGLLRNNEQFF.

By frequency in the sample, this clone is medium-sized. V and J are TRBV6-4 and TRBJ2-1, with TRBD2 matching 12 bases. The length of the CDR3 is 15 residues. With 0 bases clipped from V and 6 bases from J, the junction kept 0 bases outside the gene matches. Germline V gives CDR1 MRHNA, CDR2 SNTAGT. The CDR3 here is CASSDSTSGSNEQFF. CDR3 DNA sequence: TGTGCCAGCAGTGACTCGACTAGCGGGAGCAATGAGCAGTTCTTC.

CDR3 nucleotides: TGTGCCAGCAGTTTACTAGCGGGAAGGTACGAGCAGTACTTC. Translating gives CASSLLAGRYEQYF. V and J are TRBV28 and TRBJ2-7; TRBD2 agrees at 9 bases. V trimming: 2 bases; J trimming: 4 bases; junction bases outside the gene matches: 3. CDR3 size: 14 residues. The V gene's germline CDR1 is MDHEN and CDR2 SYDVKM.

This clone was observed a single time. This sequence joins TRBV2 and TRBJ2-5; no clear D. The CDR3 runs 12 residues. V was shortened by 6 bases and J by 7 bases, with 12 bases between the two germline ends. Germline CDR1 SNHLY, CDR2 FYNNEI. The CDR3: CASRSPPGTQYF. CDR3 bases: TGTGCCAGCAGATCGCCGCCAGGGACCCAGTACTTC.

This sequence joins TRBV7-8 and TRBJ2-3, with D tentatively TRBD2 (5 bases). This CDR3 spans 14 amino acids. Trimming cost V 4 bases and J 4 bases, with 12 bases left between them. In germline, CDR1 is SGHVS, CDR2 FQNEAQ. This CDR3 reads CASSSVGVSDTQYF. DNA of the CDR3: TGTGCCAGCAGCTCAGTGGGAGTTTCAGATACGCAGTATTTT.

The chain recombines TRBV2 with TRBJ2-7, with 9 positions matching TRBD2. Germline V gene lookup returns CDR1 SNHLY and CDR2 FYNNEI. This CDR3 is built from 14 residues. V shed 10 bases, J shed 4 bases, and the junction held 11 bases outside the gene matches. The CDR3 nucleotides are TGTGCCACTGTTAGCGGGAGAAACACTTACGAGCAGTACTTC. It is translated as CATVSGRNTYEQYF.

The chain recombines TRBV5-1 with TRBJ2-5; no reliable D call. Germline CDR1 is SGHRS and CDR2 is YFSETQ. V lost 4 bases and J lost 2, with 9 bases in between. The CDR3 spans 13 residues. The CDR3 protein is CASSPSVQETQYF. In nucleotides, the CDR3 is TGCGCCAGCAGCCCCAGCGTTCAAGAGACCCAGTACTTC.

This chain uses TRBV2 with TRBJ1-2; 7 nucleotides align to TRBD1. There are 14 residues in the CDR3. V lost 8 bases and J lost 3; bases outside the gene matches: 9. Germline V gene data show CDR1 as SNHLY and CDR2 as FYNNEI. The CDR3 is CASLQQGGDYGYTF. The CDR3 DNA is TGTGCCAGCTTACAGCAGGGGGGTGACTATGGCTACACCTTC.

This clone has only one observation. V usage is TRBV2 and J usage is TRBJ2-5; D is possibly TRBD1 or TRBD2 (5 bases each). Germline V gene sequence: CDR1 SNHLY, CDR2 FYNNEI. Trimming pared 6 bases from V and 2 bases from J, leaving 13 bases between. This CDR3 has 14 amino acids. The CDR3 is CASSYGTVQETQYF. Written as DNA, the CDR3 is TGTGCCAGCAGCTACGGGACCGTGCAAGAGACCCAGTACTTC.

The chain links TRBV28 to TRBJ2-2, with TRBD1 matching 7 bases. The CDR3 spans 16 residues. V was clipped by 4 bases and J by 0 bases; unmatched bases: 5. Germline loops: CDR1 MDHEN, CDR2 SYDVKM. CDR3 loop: CASSSSGGPNTGELFF. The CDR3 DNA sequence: TGTGCCAGCAGTTCTTCAGGGGGACCGAACACCGGGGAGCTGTTTTTT.